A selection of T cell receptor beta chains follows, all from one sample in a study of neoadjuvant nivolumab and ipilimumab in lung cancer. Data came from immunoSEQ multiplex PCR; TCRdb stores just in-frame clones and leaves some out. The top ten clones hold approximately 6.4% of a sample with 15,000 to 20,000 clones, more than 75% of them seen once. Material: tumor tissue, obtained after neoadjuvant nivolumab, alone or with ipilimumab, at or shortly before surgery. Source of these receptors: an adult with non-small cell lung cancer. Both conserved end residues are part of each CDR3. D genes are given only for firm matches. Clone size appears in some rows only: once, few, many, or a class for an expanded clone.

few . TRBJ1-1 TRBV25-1 CGTAGGTEAFF TGTGGGACCGCGGGGGGAACTGAAGCTTTCTTT
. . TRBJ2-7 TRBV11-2 CASSWLWRHSTYEQYF TGTGCCAGCAGCTGGTTGTGGCGGCATTCAACCTACGAGCAGTACTTC
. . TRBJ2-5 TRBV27 CASSSESSTQETQYF TGTGCCAGCAGTTCCGAATCTTCGACTCAAGAGACCCAGTACTTC
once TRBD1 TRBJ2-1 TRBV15 CATSRELTGVGNEQFF TGTGCCACCAGCAGAGAGTTGACAGGGGTAGGCAATGAGCAGTTCTTC
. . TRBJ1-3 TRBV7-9 CASSLAHSGNTIYF TGTGCCAGCAGCTTAGCACACAGTGGAAACACCATATATTTT
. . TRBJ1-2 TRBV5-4 CASSPPGQRYGYTF TGTGCCAGCAGCCCCCCCGGACAGCGCTATGGCTACACCTTC
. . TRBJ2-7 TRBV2 CASSEENVGSKREQYF TGTGCCAGCAGTGAAGAGAATGTCGGCAGTAAGAGGGAGCAGTACTTC
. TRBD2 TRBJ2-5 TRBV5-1 CASSLGLATRDLIMETQYF TGCGCCAGCAGCCTGGGACTAGCGACGAGGGATTTGATTATGGAGACCCAGTACTTC
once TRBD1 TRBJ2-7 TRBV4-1 CASSPTGDSSYEQYF TGCGCCAGCAGCCCTACTGGGGACAGCTCCTACGAGCAGTACTTC
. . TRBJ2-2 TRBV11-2 CASSPAGTLNTGELFF TGTGCCAGCAGCCCTGCCGGGACATTGAACACCGGGGAGCTGTTTTTT
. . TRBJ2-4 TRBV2 CASSDMGAVNIQYF TGTGCCAGCAGTGATATGGGGGCGGTAAACATTCAGTACTTC
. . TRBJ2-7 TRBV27 CASSLKQPSSYEQYF TGTGCCAGCAGTTTAAAACAGCCAAGCTCCTACGAGCAGTACTTC
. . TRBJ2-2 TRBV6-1 CASSELGAGELFF TGTGCCAGCAGTGAACTTGGGGCAGGGGAGCTGTTTTTT
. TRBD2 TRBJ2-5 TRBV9 CASSAGLAGAQETQYF TGTGCCAGCAGCGCGGGACTAGCGGGGGCACAAGAGACCCAGTACTTC
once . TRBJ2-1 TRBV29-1 CSGGALVGYNEQFF TGCAGTGGCGGGGCGTTAGTCGGTTACAATGAGCAGTTCTTC
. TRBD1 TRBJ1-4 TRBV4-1 CASSQEDRGGPTNEKLFF TGCGCCAGCAGCCAAGAGGACAGGGGGGGCCCAACTAATGAAAAACTGTTTTTT
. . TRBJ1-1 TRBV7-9 CASSRRSSPKNTEAFF TGTGCCAGCAGTCGTCGGTCCTCTCCCAAGAACACTGAAGCTTTCTTT
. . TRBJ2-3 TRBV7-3 CASSLRPSLTDTQYF TGTGCCAGCAGCTTAAGGCCTAGCCTTACAGATACGCAGTATTTT
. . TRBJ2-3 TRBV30 CATGTDTQYF TGTGCCACCGGCACAGATACGCAGTATTTT
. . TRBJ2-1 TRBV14 CASSPGSIYNEQFF TGTGCCAGCAGCCCGGGGTCCATTTACAATGAGCAGTTCTTC
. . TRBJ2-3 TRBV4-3 CASSQTADTQYF TGCGCCAGCAGCCAAACGGCAGATACGCAGTATTTT
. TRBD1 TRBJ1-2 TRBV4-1 CASSHPAGGGNGYTF TGCGCCAGCAGCCATCCTGCAGGGGGCGGGAATGGCTACACCTTC
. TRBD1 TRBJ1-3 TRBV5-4 CASSLGGAGNTIYF TGTGCCAGCAGCTTAGGGGGCGCCGGAAACACCATATATTTT
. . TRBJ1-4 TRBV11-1 CASSPGTNEKLFF TGTGCCAGCAGTCCGGGGACTAATGAAAAACTGTTTTTT
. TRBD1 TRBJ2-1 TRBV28 CASSFVGTGGNEQFF TGTGCCAGCAGTTTTGTCGGGACAGGGGGCAATGAGCAGTTCTTC
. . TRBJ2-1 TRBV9 CASSVSVQRSEQFF TGTGCCAGCAGCGTTAGCGTACAGCGGTCTGAGCAGTTCTTC
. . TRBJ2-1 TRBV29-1 CSVEPGLIPNEQFF TGCAGCGTTGAACCCGGACTGATCCCCAATGAGCAGTTCTTC
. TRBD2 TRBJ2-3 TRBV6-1 CASSLSGRATDTQYF TGTGCCAGCAGTCTTAGCGGGAGGGCCACAGATACGCAGTATTTT
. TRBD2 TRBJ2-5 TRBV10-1 CASSGGAGTSGEETQYF TGCGCCAGCAGTGGCGGTGCGGGGACTAGCGGGGAAGAGACCCAGTACTTC
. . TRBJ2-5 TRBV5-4 CASSQSNTQETQYF TGTGCCAGCAGCCAAAGTAACACCCAAGAGACCCAGTACTTC
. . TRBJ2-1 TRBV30 CAWSGLARRRDYNEQFF TGTGCCTGGAGTGGGCTAGCCCGGAGGAGAGACTACAATGAGCAGTTCTTC
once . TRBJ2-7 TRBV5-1 CASSLELSSYEQYF TGCGCCAGCAGCTTGGAACTCAGCTCCTACGAGCAGTACTTC
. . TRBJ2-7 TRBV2 CASRVQVTYEQYF TGTGCCAGCAGAGTTCAGGTGACCTACGAGCAGTACTTC
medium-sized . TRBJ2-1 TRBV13 CASSLGFDEQFF TGTGCCAGCAGCTTAGGATTTGATGAGCAGTTCTTC
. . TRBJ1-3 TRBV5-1 CASSSGRSSGNTIYF TGCGCCAGCAGCTCCGGACGGAGCTCTGGAAACACCATATATTTT
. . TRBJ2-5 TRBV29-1 CSTVTGQETQYF TGCAGCACCGTAACGGGGCAAGAGACCCAGTACTTC
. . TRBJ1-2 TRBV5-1 CASSLWPGANYGYTF TGCGCCAGCAGCTTGTGGCCAGGGGCTAACTATGGCTACACCTTC
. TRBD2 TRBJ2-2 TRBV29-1 CSVGRRSGTSLGELFF TGCAGCGTTGGACGACGATCCGGGACTAGCCTAGGGGAGCTGTTTTTT
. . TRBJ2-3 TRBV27 CASRPPRTQRRDTQYF TGTGCCAGCAGGCCACCCAGGACCCAGCGGAGAGATACGCAGTATTTT
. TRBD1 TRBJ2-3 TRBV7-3 CASSLTPPGTGGANTQYF TGTGCCAGCAGCTTAACCCCTCCGGGGACAGGGGGCGCGAATACGCAGTATTTT
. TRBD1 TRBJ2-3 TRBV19 CASSTIFQGATAADTQYF TGTGCCAGTAGTACAATCTTTCAGGGGGCAACCGCCGCAGATACGCAGTATTTT
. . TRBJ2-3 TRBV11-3 CASSPSSSTNADTQYF TGTGCCAGCAGCCCTTCTAGCAGCACCAACGCAGATACGCAGTATTTT